This entry is about one T cell receptor beta chain. Its antigen is currently unknown. Per the germline V gene, CDR1 is MGHRA and CDR2 is YSYEKL. The CDR3 totals 16 residues. The libraries of TRB cDNA were prepared using 5' RACE with UMI labels. After re-calling the 5' RACE reads, TCRdb lists one entry per CDR3 protein, DNA absent. Seen in this sample are under 75,000 distinct CDR3 sequences; the ten most common clones hold approximately 4.5%. This entry is derived from a study of CXCR3-negative and CXCR3-positive naive CD8 T cells. Study-wide points: The study found that naive CXCR3-negative and CXCR3-positive cells shared TRBV-TRBJ usage, while memory cells differed.

The sequenced sample was naive CXCR3- CD8+ T cells from blood. Subset meaning: CD45RO-CCR7+CD27+CD95- naive CD8+ T cells lacking CXCR3 (TNR3-). This chain joins TRBV4-1 and TRBJ2-1; TCRdb proposes TRBD2, but this gene call is untestable without DNA. The clonotype was recovered from a human donor in good health. Some clones in this sample may be carry-over from other donors' samples. This chain's CDR3 is CASSHRLAGGINEQFF.